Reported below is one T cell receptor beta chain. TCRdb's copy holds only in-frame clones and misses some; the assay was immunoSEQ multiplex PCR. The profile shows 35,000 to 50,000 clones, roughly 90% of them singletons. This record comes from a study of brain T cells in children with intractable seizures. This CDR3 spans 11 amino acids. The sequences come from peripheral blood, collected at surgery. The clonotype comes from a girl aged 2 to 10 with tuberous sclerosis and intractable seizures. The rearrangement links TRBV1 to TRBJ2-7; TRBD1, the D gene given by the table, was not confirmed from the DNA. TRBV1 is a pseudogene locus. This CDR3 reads CTSSQGAEQYF. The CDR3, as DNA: TGCACCAGCAGCCAAGGGGCCGAGCAGTACTTC.